The 4 T cell receptor beta chains in this list originate from one sample, sequenced in a study of cytomegalovirus exposure and HLA in healthy donors. PCR involved 60 Vbeta and 13 Jbeta primers. Assay used: immunoSEQ multiplex PCR; TCRdb lists only in-frame clones, some missing. The sample has 60,000 to 85,000 clones; roughly 84% are singletons. Input material: PBMCs. The origin of the receptors is a man in his 70s in good health and CMV-seropositive.

A single count supports this clone. Other DNA variants within this sample encode the same CDR3. This rearrangement joins TRBV7-8 to TRBJ1-1; D gene unclear. V was pared by 2 bases and J by 3 bases, with 7 bases between. Germline CDR1 and CDR2: SGHVS and FQNEAQ. The CDR3 spans 13 residues. The DNA of the CDR3 is TGTGCCAGCAGCTTAAGTGAGGACACTGAAGCTTTCTTT. Its translation is CASSLSEDTEAFF.

In nucleotides, the CDR3 is TGTGCCAGCAGCCCCCGGACAGGGGGCACAGATACGCAGTATTTT. Protein sequence: CASSPRTGGTDTQYF. The chain employs TRBV5-4 and TRBJ2-3, with 9 bases aligning to TRBD1. Germline CDR1 reads SGHNT; CDR2 reads YYREEE (reference sequence). The CDR3 runs to 15 residues. Trimming cost V 4 bases and J 1 base; bases outside gene matches: 4.

The V gene is TRBV11-2, the J gene TRBJ2-7; the D gene is possibly TRBD2 (6 bases). The V gene lost 5 bases and the J gene lost 4 bases, with 15 bases spanning the gap. CDR1 and CDR2 (germline): SGHAT, FQNNGV. The CDR3 loop spans 14 amino acids. CDR3 in DNA: TGTGCCAGCAGCCCCCCCCGGGAGTCATACGAGCAGTACTTC. This sequence encodes CASSPPRESYEQYF.

CDR3 coding DNA: TGCAGTGCTAGAGATAACAACGAGCAGTACTTC. Translating it yields CSARDNNEQYF. The chain is built from TRBV20-1 and TRBJ2-7, with D uncertain. Trimming removed 0 bases at V and 5 bases at J, with 5 bases between. CDR1 and CDR2 from the germline V gene are DFQATT and SNEGSKA (reference sequence). The CDR3 is 11 amino acids.